These 6 T cell receptor beta chains share one sample of origin, sequenced in a study of blood T cells in healthy people across ages. For the second PCR, which ran for roughly 7 to 11 cycles, a sample-barcoded 5' primer and a J-beta primer mix were used. MiXCR, run by TCRdb on the 5' RACE reads, gives a single entry per CDR3 protein. The sample records fewer than 900,000 distinct CDR3 sequences, around 40% being singletons. The sequencing input was blood. The source is a woman in her fifties or sixties in good health.

CDR3 coding DNA: TGTGCCAGCAGTTACCAAGGACTAGCGTCCTACGAGCAGTACTTC. Translating gives CASSYQGLASYEQYF. The genes are TRBV6-2 or TRBV6-3 and TRBJ2-7, with 9 bases identical to TRBD2. This CDR3 has 15 amino acids. V trimming: 2 bases; J trimming: 1 base; junction bases outside the gene matches: 3. The germline CDR1 and CDR2 sequences are MNHEY and SVGEGT.

The sample holds a few counts of this clonotype. This chain connects TRBV10-3 to TRBJ1-1; D uncertain. Trimming shortened V by 0 bases and J by 3 bases, and 8 bases separated the two germline ends. The V gene's germline CDR1 is ENHRY and CDR2 SYGVKD. This CDR3 comprises 14 residues. The CDR3 coding sequence is TGTGCCATCAGTGAGTCCCCGGAGCACACTGAAGCTTTCTTT. Its translation is CAISESPEHTEAFF.

The chain joins TRBV7-6 to TRBJ1-1; D call uncertain. In germline, CDR1 is SGHVS, CDR2 FNYEAQ. The CDR3 runs 14 residues. Between the trimmed V and J ends, which lost 5 bases and 1 base, there was a span of 11 bases. CDR3 sequence reads: CASSVGWQNTEAFF. CDR3 DNA sequence: TGTGCCAGCAGCGTAGGATGGCAGAACACTGAAGCTTTCTTT.

There are many counts of this clonotype. This chain uses TRBV12-3 or TRBV12-4 with TRBJ2-5, with D perhaps given as TRBD1 or TRBD2 (5 bases each). V was clipped by 7 bases and J by 5 bases, with 11 bases between them. CDR3 length equals 12 residues. DNA of the CDR3: TGTGCCAGCAATGAGGGGCGGGAGACCCAGTACTTC. It translates to CASNEGRETQYF.

The chain couples TRBV20-1 to TRBJ2-3; 9 bases map to TRBD2. The J segment lost 5 bases and the V segment lost 5 bases, leaving 5 bases of the junction unmatched. Germline-derived CDR1 and CDR2 are DFQATT and SNEGSKA (reference sequence). This CDR3 is built from 13 residues. The CDR3 is CSAPRLAEDTQYF. The CDR3 coding sequence is TGCAGTGCTCCCAGACTAGCGGAAGATACGCAGTATTTT.

For this clonotype: Since a much larger clone is just one base distant, this may be a read error. The J gene is TRBJ1-2, the V gene TRBV29-1; possible D gene TRBD1, 5 bases. V was clipped by 7 bases and J by 2 bases, with 11 bases between them. The CDR3 contains 12 residues. Germline V gene sequence: CDR1 SQVTM, CDR2 ANQGSEA. For the CDR3, the DNA is TGCAGCGCCGAAGCAGGGAACTATGGCTACACCTTC. Translation: CSAEAGNYGYTF.